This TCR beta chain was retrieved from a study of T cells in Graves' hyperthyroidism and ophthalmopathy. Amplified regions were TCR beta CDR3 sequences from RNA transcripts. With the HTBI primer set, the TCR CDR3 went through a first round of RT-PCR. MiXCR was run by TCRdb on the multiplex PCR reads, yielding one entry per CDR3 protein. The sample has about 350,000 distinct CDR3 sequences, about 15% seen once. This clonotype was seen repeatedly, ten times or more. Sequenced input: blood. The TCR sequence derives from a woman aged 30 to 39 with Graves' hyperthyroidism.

CDR3 in DNA: TGTGCCAGTAGTTTTCTGGGATCCTACGAGCAGTACTTC. Translating gives CASSFLGSYEQYF. The gene calls are TRBV19 and TRBJ2-7, with D unclear. The CDR3 consists of 13 residues. Germline V lookup: CDR1 LNHDA, CDR2 SQIVND (reference sequence). V was trimmed by 5 bases and J by 1 base, leaving 9 bases between them.